This T cell receptor (beta chain) was sequenced during a study of brain T cells in children with intractable seizures. Germline-derived CDR1 and CDR2 are SGHRS and YFSETQ. Trimming at V came to 2 bases and at J to 1 base, leaving 6 bases not matched to a gene. The CDR3 totals 15 residues. Measured with immunoSEQ multiplex PCR; TCRdb has only the in-frame clones, and not every one. The sample carries some 80,000 clones, around nine tenths recorded once. The specimen comprised peripheral blood, sampled at surgery. This rearrangement joins TRBV5-1 to TRBJ2-7; 7 nucleotides align to TRBD1. The receptor was derived from a girl aged 2 to 10 with Rasmussen encephalitis and intractable seizures. The chain's CDR3 is CASSFGTAQSYEQYF. The CDR3 coding sequence is TGCGCCAGCAGCTTCGGGACAGCTCAATCCTACGAGCAGTACTTC. The whole variable domain, filled in from reference TRBV5-1 and TRBJ2-7, reads KAGVTQTPRYLIKTRGQQVTLSCSPISGHRSVSWYQQTPGQGLQFLFEYFSETQRNKGNFPGRFSGRQFSNSRSEMNVSTLELGDSALYLCASSFGTAQSYEQYFGPGTRLTVT.